The next 7 T cell receptor beta chains were all read from a single sample in a study of blood T cell repertoires in COVID-19. Profiled with immunoSEQ multiplex PCR; TCRdb holds only in-frame clones, not every one. The sample lists about 190,000 clones; roughly 88% were seen once. The material sequenced was peripheral blood. The origin of the receptors is a woman aged 40-49 years who had recovered from COVID-19.

This rearrangement joins TRBV5-1 to TRBJ2-2; 10 bases map to TRBD1. Germline V CDR1 and CDR2: SGHRS, YFSETQ. This CDR3 comprises 15 residues. Trimming took 7 bases from V and 4 from J; bases not matched to a gene: 7. CDR3 residues: CASDRGHGSTGELFF. CDR3 nucleotide sequence: TGCGCCAGCGACAGGGGGCACGGAAGCACCGGGGAGCTGTTTTTT.

V is TRBV7-2 and J is TRBJ1-1, with D possibly TRBD1 on 5 matching bases. Trimming cost V 7 bases and J 0 bases, with 12 bases left between them. The CDR3 contains 14 residues. Germline-derived CDR1 and CDR2 are SGHTA and FQGNSA. CDR3 sequence reads: CASTLRGLNTEAFF. Written as DNA, the CDR3 is TGTGCCAGCACCCTAAGGGGTTTGAACACTGAAGCTTTCTTT.

The CDR3 DNA reads TGTGCCAGCAGCCCCGGAGGACGCACAGATACGCAGTATTTT. It translates to CASSPGGRTDTQYF. This chain uses TRBV9 with TRBJ2-3; weak D call: TRBD2 (5 bases). This CDR3 has 14 residues. V lost 4 bases to trimming and J lost 1 base, with 10 bases between them. Per the germline V gene, CDR1 is SGDLS and CDR2 is YYNGEE.

CDR3 in DNA: TGTGCCTGCTCCCGGTCCACAGGGGTGTTAAGTGGCTACACCTTC. Its translation is CACSRSTGVLSGYTF. The chain links TRBV6-5 to TRBJ1-2; 7 nucleotides match TRBD1. The length of the CDR3 is 15 residues. Germline V gene sequence: CDR1 MNHEY, CDR2 SVGAGI. The V gene end was trimmed by 11 bases and the J gene end by 7 bases; junction bases not matched to a gene: 19.

This clone was recorded only once. The V and J genes are TRBV6-2 or TRBV6-3 and TRBJ1-1; D gene uncertain. The CDR3 runs to 15 residues. The germline gives CDR1 MNHEY, CDR2 SVGEGT. Trimming removed 0 bases at V and 3 bases at J, with 11 bases between. DNA for the CDR3: TGTGCCAGCAGTTACTCGTCCCTCGGGGACACTGAAGCTTTCTTT. It translates to CASSYSSLGDTEAFF.

The chain uses TRBV28 and TRBJ1-2; 10 bases map to TRBD1. The CDR3 loop spans 13 amino acids. Germline CDR1 and CDR2: MDHEN and SYDVKM. The V gene end was trimmed by 7 bases and the J gene end by 8 bases; junction bases not matched to a gene: 7. This CDR3 is CASNRDRGLGYTF. DNA for the CDR3: TGTGCCAGCAATCGGGACAGGGGATTAGGCTACACCTTC.

The chain combines TRBV3-1 (or the pseudogene TRBV3-2) with TRBJ2-2, with TRBD2 matching 14 bases. V was pared by 4 bases and J by 5 bases, with 9 bases of the junction left unmatched. Germline CDR1 and CDR2: LGHDT and YNNKEL (reference sequence). This CDR3 comprises 18 residues. For the CDR3, the DNA is TGTGCCAGCAGCCCGTCGCGACTAGCGGGAGGGGGTACCGGGGAGCTGTTTTTT. Protein: CASSPSRLAGGGTGELFF.